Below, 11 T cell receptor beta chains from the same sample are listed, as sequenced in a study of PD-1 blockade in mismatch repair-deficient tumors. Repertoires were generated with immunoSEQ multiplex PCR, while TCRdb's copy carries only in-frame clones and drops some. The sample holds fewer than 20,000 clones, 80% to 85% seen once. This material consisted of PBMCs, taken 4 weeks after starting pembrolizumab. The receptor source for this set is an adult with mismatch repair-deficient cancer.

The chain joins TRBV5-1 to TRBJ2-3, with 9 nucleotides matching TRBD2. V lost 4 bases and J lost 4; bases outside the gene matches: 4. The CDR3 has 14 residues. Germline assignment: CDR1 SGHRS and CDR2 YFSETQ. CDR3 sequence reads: CASSVSGSADTQYF. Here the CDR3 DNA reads TGCGCCAGCAGCGTTAGCGGGAGTGCAGATACGCAGTATTTT.

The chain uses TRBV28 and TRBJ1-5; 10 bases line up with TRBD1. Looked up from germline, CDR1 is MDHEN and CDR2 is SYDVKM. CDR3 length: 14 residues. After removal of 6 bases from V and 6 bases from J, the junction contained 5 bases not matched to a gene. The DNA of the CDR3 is TGTGCCAGCAGACCCGGACAGGGGGTTCAGCCCCAGCATTTT. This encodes CASRPGQGVQPQHF.

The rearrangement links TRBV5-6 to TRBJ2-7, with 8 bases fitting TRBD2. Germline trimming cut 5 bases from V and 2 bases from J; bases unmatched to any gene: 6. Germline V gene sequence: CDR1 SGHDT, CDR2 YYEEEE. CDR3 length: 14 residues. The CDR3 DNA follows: TGTGCCAGCAGGATCCGGGGGGGCGCCTACGAGCAGTACTTC. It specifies CASRIRGGAYEQYF.

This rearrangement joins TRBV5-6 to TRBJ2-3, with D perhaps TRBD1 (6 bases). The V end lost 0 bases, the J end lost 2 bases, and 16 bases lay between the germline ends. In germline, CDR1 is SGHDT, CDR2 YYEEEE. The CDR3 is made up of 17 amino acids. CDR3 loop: CASSLGFGQLNTDTQYF. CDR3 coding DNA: TGTGCCAGCAGCTTGGGATTCGGACAGCTTAACACAGATACGCAGTATTTT.

The CDR3 DNA is TGTGCCAGCAGCGTAGGAGGAGGGGAGGGAGCGTTCTCCTACAATGAGCAGTTCTTC. Encoded protein: CASSVGGGEGAFSYNEQFF. V is TRBV9 and J is TRBJ2-1, with 7 bases fitting TRBD2. Trimming at V came to 0 bases and at J to 0 bases, leaving 12 bases not matched to a gene. The germline V gene encodes CDR1 SGDLS and CDR2 YYNGEE. The CDR3 totals 19 residues.

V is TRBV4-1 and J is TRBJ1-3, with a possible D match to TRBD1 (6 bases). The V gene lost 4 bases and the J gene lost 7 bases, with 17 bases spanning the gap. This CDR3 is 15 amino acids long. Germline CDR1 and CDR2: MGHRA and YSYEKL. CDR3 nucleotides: TGCGCCAGCAGCCTCCTCGGGGGGGCTTGGAACACCATATATTTT. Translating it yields CASSLLGGAWNTIYF.

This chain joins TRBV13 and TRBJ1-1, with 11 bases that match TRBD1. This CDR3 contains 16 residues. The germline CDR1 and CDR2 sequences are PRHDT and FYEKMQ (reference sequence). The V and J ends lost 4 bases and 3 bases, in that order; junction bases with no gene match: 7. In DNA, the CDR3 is TGTGCCAGCAGCTCTCGGACAGGGGGCTTCGACACTGAAGCTTTCTTT. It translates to CASSSRTGGFDTEAFF.

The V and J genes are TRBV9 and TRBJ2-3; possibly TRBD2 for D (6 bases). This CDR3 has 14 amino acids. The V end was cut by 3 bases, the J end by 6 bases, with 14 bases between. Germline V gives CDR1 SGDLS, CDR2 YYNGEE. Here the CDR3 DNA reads TGTGCCAGCAGCGCAACCGGGACTCGGGATACGCAGTATTTT. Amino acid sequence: CASSATGTRDTQYF.

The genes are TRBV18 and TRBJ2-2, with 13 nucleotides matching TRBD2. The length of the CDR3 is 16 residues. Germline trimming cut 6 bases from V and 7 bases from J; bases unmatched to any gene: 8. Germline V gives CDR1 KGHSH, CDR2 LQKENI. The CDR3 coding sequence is TGTGCCAGCTCCCCGGGGACTAGCGGGACCGGCGGGGAGCTGTTTTTT. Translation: CASSPGTSGTGGELFF.

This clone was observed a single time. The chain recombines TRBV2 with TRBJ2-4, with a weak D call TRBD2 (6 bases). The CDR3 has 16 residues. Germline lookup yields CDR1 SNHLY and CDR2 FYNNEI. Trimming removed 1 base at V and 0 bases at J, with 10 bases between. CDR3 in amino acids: CASSEETGLAKNIQYF. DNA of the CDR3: TGTGCCAGCAGTGAAGAGACGGGACTAGCCAAAAACATTCAGTACTTC.

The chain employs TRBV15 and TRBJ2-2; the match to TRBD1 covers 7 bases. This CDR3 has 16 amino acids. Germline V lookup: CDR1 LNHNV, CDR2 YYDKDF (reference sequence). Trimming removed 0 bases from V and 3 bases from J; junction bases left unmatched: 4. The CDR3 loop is CATSRDWDSDTGELFF. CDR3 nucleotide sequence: TGTGCCACCAGCAGAGATTGGGACAGTGACACCGGGGAGCTGTTTTTT.